These 13 T cell receptor beta chains came from one sample sequenced in a study of blood T cell repertoires in COVID-19. Repertoires were generated with immunoSEQ multiplex PCR, while TCRdb's copy carries only in-frame clones and drops some. The data hold under 200,000 clones, with approximately 91% observed a single time. Sequencing was performed on peripheral blood. Source of these receptors: a man aged 18 to 30 with active or convalescent COVID-19.

This sequence joins TRBV6-5 and TRBJ1-3, with D possibly TRBD1 on 5 matching bases. Germline CDR1 MNHEY, CDR2 SVGAGI. The CDR3 is 15 residues long. Deletions cut 6 bases from V and 3 bases from J, with 15 bases between. CDR3: CASSPWWQGGNTIYF. The CDR3 nucleotides read TGTGCCAGCAGCCCATGGTGGCAGGGTGGAAACACCATATATTTT.

The CDR3 is CASSGGTAIGETQYF. CDR3 in DNA: TGTGCCAGCAGCGGGGGGACAGCGATTGGGGAGACCCAGTACTTC. The chain is built from TRBV9 and TRBJ2-5, with 7 positions matching TRBD1. Germline V lookup: CDR1 SGDLS, CDR2 YYNGEE. V was clipped by 3 bases and J by 5 bases; unmatched bases: 10. The CDR3 runs to 15 residues.

This clone was picked up a small number of times. V is TRBV4-1 and J is TRBJ1-4, with D possibly matching TRBD1 (5 bases). V lost 6 bases to trimming and J lost 0 bases, with 14 bases between them. Germline V gene data show CDR1 as MGHRA and CDR2 as YSYEKL. The CDR3 runs to 16 residues. CDR3 DNA: TGCGCCAGCAGACCGAGTGGGGCCTCAACTAATGAAAAACTGTTTTTT. This gives the protein CASRPSGASTNEKLFF.

The J gene is TRBJ2-5, the V gene TRBV2; D possibly corresponds to TRBD2 (5 bases). Trimming removed 2 bases at V and 1 base at J, with 8 bases between. The CDR3 contains 14 residues. Germline V gives CDR1 SNHLY, CDR2 FYNNEI. CDR3 sequence reads: CASSELLGQETQYF. The CDR3 DNA reads TGTGCCAGCAGTGAACTACTAGGCCAAGAGACCCAGTACTTC.

This chain links TRBV6-2 or TRBV6-3 with TRBJ2-4, with D possibly matching TRBD1 (6 bases). CDR3 length equals 14 residues. Germline V gene sequence: CDR1 MNHEY, CDR2 SVGEGT. With 6 bases removed from V and 0 bases from J, the gap between germline ends came to 9 bases. The CDR3 protein is CASSRTVAKNIQYF. In DNA form, the CDR3 reads TGTGCCAGCAGCCGGACAGTAGCCAAAAACATTCAGTACTTC.

This rearrangement joins TRBV11-2 to TRBJ1-5; 9 nucleotides agree with TRBD1. Germline V gives CDR1 SGHAT, CDR2 FQNNGV. The CDR3 has 17 amino acids. Trimming at V came to 1 base and at J to 0 bases, leaving 4 bases not matched to a gene. The CDR3 here is CASSLGRGQGSNQPQHF. CDR3 DNA: TGTGCCAGCAGCTTAGGGAGGGGACAGGGTAGCAATCAGCCCCAGCATTTT.

The rearrangement joins TRBV5-4 to TRBJ2-2; 9 nucleotides match TRBD2. With V trimmed by 2 bases and J by 7 bases, 15 bases remained unmatched. The CDR3 is 18 residues long. Germline CDR1 reads SGHNT; CDR2 reads YYREEE (reference sequence). The CDR3 loop is CASSLLRTGGGAHGELFF. As DNA, the CDR3 is TGTGCCAGCAGCTTACTCAGAACTGGCGGGGGGGCTCACGGGGAGCTGTTTTTT.

This clone came up once. The chain combines TRBV5-1 with TRBJ1-1; 8 positions match TRBD1. Germline V gene sequence: CDR1 SGHRS, CDR2 YFSETQ. J lost 1 base, V lost 8 bases, and 4 bases had no gene match. CDR3 length: 13 residues. CDR3 residues: CASKTGANTEAFF. DNA for the CDR3: TGCGCCAGTAAGACAGGGGCGAACACTGAAGCTTTCTTT.

The J gene is TRBJ1-1, the V gene TRBV3-1 (or the pseudogene TRBV3-2), with D possibly matching TRBD1 (6 bases). This CDR3 is 15 amino acids long. V was clipped by 5 bases and J by 5 bases, with 18 bases between them. Germline lookup yields CDR1 LGHDT and CDR2 YNNKEL (reference sequence). CDR3 protein: CASSSSAGTRTEAFF. The CDR3 region has the DNA TGTGCCAGCAGCTCGTCCGCCGGGACAAGGACTGAAGCTTTCTTT.

DNA for the CDR3: TGTGCCAGTAGTACCGACAGCGGGGGTTCACCCCTCCACTTT. It translates to CASSTDSGGSPLHF. The chain combines TRBV19 with TRBJ1-6, with D possibly TRBD1 on 5 matching bases. Germline CDR1 reads LNHDA; CDR2 reads SQIVND (reference sequence). The CDR3 totals 14 residues. The ends were cut back, 4 bases at V and 9 bases at J, with 13 bases in the middle.

The rearrangement uses TRBV7-9 and TRBJ2-5; TRBD2 matches 13 bases. The V and J ends lost 5 bases and 5 bases, in that order; junction bases with no gene match: 8. CDR1 and CDR2 from the germline V gene are SEHNR and FQNEAQ (reference sequence). The CDR3 sequence is 16 residues long. DNA of the CDR3: TGTGCCAGCAGCCCCGGACTAGCGGGAGAAACGGAGACCCAGTACTTC. Protein product: CASSPGLAGETETQYF.

J is TRBJ1-1 and V is TRBV11-2; 9 bases match TRBD1. The CDR3 runs to 17 residues. Germline lookup yields CDR1 SGHAT and CDR2 FQNNGV. The J segment lost 5 bases and the V segment lost 3 bases, leaving 13 bases of the junction unmatched. Written as DNA, the CDR3 is TGTGCCAGCAGCTTTAAGGGACAGGACAGGGGTAGGACTGAAGCTTTCTTT. This translates into CASSFKGQDRGRTEAFF.

The chain uses TRBV7-9 and TRBJ2-1; D is undetermined. Trimming cost V 5 bases and J 5 bases, with 4 bases left between them. CDR3 size: 11 residues. Germline assignment: CDR1 SEHNR and CDR2 FQNEAQ (reference sequence). CDR3 in DNA: TGTGCCAGCAGCCAAAACAATGAGCAGTTCTTC. This gives the protein CASSQNNEQFF.